The 25 T cell receptor beta chains presented below share a single source sample, sequenced in a study of esophageal squamous cell carcinoma under preoperative chemotherapy. MiXCR was run by TCRdb on the PCR reads, yielding one entry per CDR3 protein. The sample shows over 10,000 distinct CDR3 sequences, around half of them seen only once. Described time point: before preoperative PTX-NDP chemotherapy. This sample was taken from a patient given preoperative chemotherapy. The receptors originated from a human donor with esophageal squamous cell carcinoma. The donor label of this sample is uncertain.

The chain employs TRBV12-3 or TRBV12-4 and TRBJ2-1; 9 bases align to TRBD1. This CDR3 region has 14 residues. The J segment lost 7 bases and the V segment lost 4 bases, leaving 5 bases of the junction unmatched. The CDR3 reads CASSSGQGSNEQFF. CDR3 bases: TGTGCCAGCAGTTCCGGACAGGGGTCAAATGAGCAGTTCTTC.

As concerns this clonotype: A read error may account for a junction end that differs from germline. V is TRBV6-5 and J is TRBJ2-4; 9 bases fit TRBD2. The germline CDR1 and CDR2 sequences are MNHEY and SVGAGI. This CDR3 contains 15 residues. In nucleotides, the CDR3 is TGTGCCAGCAGTTGGCGGGGGGGCCGCACAGATATGCAGTATTTC. Residues: CASSWRGGRTDMQYF.

Regarding this clonotype: At one end the junction does not follow the germline gene, possibly because of a read error. The J gene is TRBJ2-3, the V gene TRBV6-2 or TRBV6-3, with D tentatively TRBD1 or TRBD2 (5 bases each). The CDR3 totals 15 residues. CDR1 is MNHEY and CDR2 is SVGEGT in the germline V gene. CDR3 residues: CASSLNGIGENAQYF. CDR3 sequence (DNA): TGTGCCAGCAGTCTAAATGGGATAGGGGAGAATGCGCAGTATTTC.

The genes are TRBV6-1 and TRBJ2-1, with D perhaps matching TRBD2 (6 bases). The DNA end is more similar to TRBJ2-7, so the J call may be wrong. This CDR3 has 15 residues. Germline loops: CDR1 MNHNS, CDR2 SASEGT. This CDR3 is CASRLTSWSSYEQYF. The CDR3 bases are TGTGCCAGCCGCCTCACTAGCTGGAGCTCCTACGAGCAGTACTTC.

CDR3 coding DNA: TGTGCCAGCAGTGGGTTGGCCTCTGGGGCCAACGTCCTGACTTTC. This encodes CASSGLASGANVLTF. The chain carries TRBV6-1 and TRBJ2-6; D gene uncertain. The germline V gene encodes CDR1 MNHNS and CDR2 SASEGT. Trimming stripped 4 bases from V and 0 bases from J, with 7 bases between. CDR3 length: 15 residues.

Regarding this clonotype: At one end, the junction sequence differs from germline, possibly due to a read error. J is TRBJ2-4 and V is TRBV6-1; D is possibly TRBD1 or TRBD2 (5 bases each). This CDR3 spans 16 amino acids. From germline, CDR1 is MNHNS and CDR2 SASEGT. As DNA, the CDR3 is TGTGCCAGCCGTGACTTGTGGGGGTGCGCCAAAAATATTCAGTACTTC. Encoded protein: CASRDLWGCAKNIQYF.

The chain is built from TRBV6-1 and TRBJ2-5; 9 bases agree with TRBD2. Germline V gives CDR1 MNHNS, CDR2 SASEGT. This CDR3 contains 18 residues. The junction had 24 bases not matched to a gene; V was cut back by 5 bases and J by 11 bases. CDR3 amino acids: CASSPAAGGFSSYNEQYF. CDR3 nucleotides: TGTGCCAGCAGTCCCGCAGCGGGGGGCTTTAGCTCCTACAATGAGCAGTACTTC.

The J gene is TRBJ2-2, the V gene TRBV6-1, with 8 bases lining up with TRBD2. V was pared by 7 bases and J by 2 bases, with 6 bases of the junction left unmatched. The CDR3 has 15 amino acids. From germline, CDR1 is MNHNS and CDR2 SASEGT. In nucleotides, the CDR3 is TGTGCCAGCATACGGGCGGGGGGAAACACCGGGGAGCTGTTTTTT. Protein product: CASIRAGGNTGELFF.

This clonotype is labeled as medium-sized. V gene TRBV11-2 combines with J gene TRBJ2-1; 11 bases are shared with TRBD2. Germline V gene lookup returns CDR1 SGHAT and CDR2 FQNNGV. V lost 5 bases, J lost 10 bases, and 19 bases stayed unmatched. The CDR3 runs 18 residues. In DNA, the CDR3 is TGTGCCAGCAGCCACAGGGGGATAGGACTAGCGGGCTCCTACGAGCAGTTCTTC. Translating gives CASSHRGIGLAGSYEQFF.

This clonotype was observed a few times. The chain couples TRBV7-2 to TRBJ2-1; weak D call: TRBD1 (6 bases). The CDR3 length is 15 residues. Germline-derived CDR1 and CDR2 are SGHTA and FQGNSA. The germline V and J ends were trimmed by 5 bases and 10 bases, with 21 bases remaining between them. The CDR3 sequence is CASSLDWGLSYEQFF. Here the CDR3 DNA reads TGTGCCAGCAGCCTCGATTGGGGGCTGTCCTACGAGCAGTTCTTC.

This rearrangement joins TRBV10-3 to TRBJ2-5; 10 bases match TRBD2. CDR1 ENHRY and CDR2 SYGVKD come from the germline V gene. CDR3 length: 13 residues. The V and J ends lost 10 bases and 11 bases, in that order; junction bases with no gene match: 13. CDR3 nucleotide sequence: TGTGCCAGTCTAGCGGGAGCAGAGGATGAGCAGTACTTC. Translation: CASLAGAEDEQYF.

The chain employs TRBV6-5 and TRBJ2-1, with TRBD1 matching 8 bases. There are 13 residues in the CDR3. After removal of 2 bases from V and 9 bases from J, the junction contained 3 bases not matched to a gene. Germline CDR1 is MNHEY and CDR2 is SVGAGI. The CDR3 spells CASSYRTGFEQFF. As DNA, the CDR3 is TGTGCCAGCAGTTACAGGACAGGGTTTGAGCAGTTCTTC.

The chain recombines TRBV28 with TRBJ2-1, with 7 bases that match TRBD2. The CDR3 length is 13 residues. Germline V gene data show CDR1 as MDHEN and CDR2 as SYDVKM. Losses at the gene ends were 9 bases for V and 6 bases for J; bases not matched to a gene: 8. The CDR3 bases are TGTGCCAGTGCGGCCGGGACTACCAATGAGCAGTTCTTC. Its protein is CASAAGTTNEQFF.

With regard to this clonotype: An end of the junction does not agree with germline; a read error may underlie this. The V gene is TRBV6-1, the J gene TRBJ2-3; D remains ambiguous. CDR1 is MNHNS and CDR2 is SASEGT in the germline V gene. The CDR3 loop spans 14 amino acids. CDR3 sequence: CASLEAVSTDTQYF. The CDR3 DNA is TGTGCCAGCCTTGAGGCTGTGAGCACCGATACGCAGTATTTT.

The genes are TRBV6-5 and TRBJ2-1, with 11 bases matching TRBD2. The CDR3 is 15 amino acids. The ends lost 2 bases at V and 7 bases at J; junction bases unmatched: 4. Germline CDR1 reads MNHEY; CDR2 reads SVGAGI. CDR3 amino acids: CASSYLAGGGNEQFF. CDR3 in DNA: TGTGCCAGCAGTTACCTAGCGGGAGGAGGGAATGAGCAGTTCTTC.

As to this clonotype: Relative to the germline gene, one junction end is altered; a read error may explain this. The V call is TRBV7-2, the J call TRBJ2-3, with 8 bases that match TRBD2. Germline V CDR1 and CDR2: SGHTA, FQGNSA. The CDR3 runs 16 residues. Here the CDR3 reads CASSGTGGGAQETQFF. The DNA of the CDR3 is TGTGCCAGCAGCGGGACCGGGGGGGGTGCCCAAGAGACCCAGTTTTTT.

V usage is TRBV10-3 and J usage is TRBJ2-5; 8 positions match TRBD2. The CDR3 sequence is 15 residues long. V was pared by 11 bases and J by 4 bases, with 15 bases of the junction left unmatched. Germline V lookup: CDR1 ENHRY, CDR2 SYGVKD. The CDR3 here is CAGGPGGGGPETQYF. CDR3 in DNA: TGTGCCGGGGGGCCCGGGGGCGGGGGGCCAGAGACCCAGTACTTC.

This clonotype was seen many times. Here the CDR3 DNA reads TGCGCCAGCAGTAGGACACCGGACACCGGGGAGCTGTTTTTT. Encoded protein: CASSRTPDTGELFF. This chain uses TRBV10-1 with TRBJ2-2; possible D gene TRBD1, 5 bases. Germline V gene sequence: CDR1 WNHNN, CDR2 SYGVQD (reference sequence). Trimming removed 5 bases from V and 3 bases from J, with 10 bases in between. This CDR3 region has 14 residues.

This clonotype has a handful of counts. The gene calls are TRBV10-3 and TRBJ2-3; possibly TRBD1 for D (6 bases). There are 12 residues in the CDR3. Per the germline V gene, CDR1 is ENHRY and CDR2 is SYGVKD. CDR3: CAGFTGMDTQYF. The CDR3 coding sequence is TGTGCGGGTTTCACAGGGATGGATACGCAGTATTTT.

This clonotype turned up a few times. A junction end diverges from the germline sequence, so it may reflect a read error. The chain links TRBV10-2 to TRBJ2-3, with D perhaps matching TRBD1 (5 bases). This CDR3 contains 14 residues. Germline-derived CDR1 and CDR2 are WSHSY and SAAADI. The CDR3 sequence is CAGSGAGDPETQYF. The DNA for the CDR3 is TGCGCGGGCAGTGGGGCTGGAGACCCAGAGACGCAGTATTTT.

The gene calls are TRBV12-3 or TRBV12-4 and TRBJ2-1; 9 bases map to TRBD1. Trimming removed 7 bases from V and 4 bases from J; junction bases left unmatched: 5. The CDR3 is 14 residues long. CDR3 in amino acids: CASTLDRGYNEQFF. The DNA for the CDR3 is TGTGCCAGCACCTTGGACAGGGGTTACAATGAGCAGTTCTTC.

This clonotype was observed at least ten times. J is TRBJ2-1 and V is TRBV7-8; 14 positions agree with TRBD2. Gene TRBJ2-7 matches the end of the DNA better, so the J call may be wrong. Germline assignment: CDR1 SGHVS and CDR2 FQNEAQ. The CDR3 sequence is 15 residues long. CDR3 sequence: CASSSGLAGVNEQYF. CDR3 nucleotide sequence: TGTGCCAGCAGCTCGGGACTAGCGGGAGTCAATGAGCAGTACTTC.

Note on this clonotype: One end of the junction varies from germline; a read error may be responsible. CDR3 DNA sequence: TGTGCGGGCAGCCAGGCTGTGTGCACAGATGCGCAGTATTTT. Protein sequence: CAGSQAVCTDAQYF. The chain employs TRBV14 and TRBJ2-2; D gene unclear. The closer fit of TRBJ2-3 to the DNA end suggests the J call may be wrong. The CDR3 sequence is 14 residues long. Germline CDR1 is SGHDN and CDR2 is FVKESK.

This clonotype was detected only a few times. In DNA form, the CDR3 reads TGTGCCAGCAGCCTACCACTCGGGACAGAGAAAGCCGGGGAGCTGTTTTTT. Protein product: CASSLPLGTEKAGELFF. This chain joins TRBV6-1 and TRBJ2-2, with 7 bases matching TRBD1. V shed 6 bases, J shed 6 bases, and the junction held 16 bases outside the gene matches. This CDR3 spans 17 amino acids. From germline, CDR1 is MNHNS and CDR2 SASEGT.

The V call is TRBV6-1, the J call TRBJ2-5; weak D call: TRBD2 (6 bases). The ends were cut back, 6 bases at V and 11 bases at J, with 19 bases in the middle. The CDR3 loop spans 13 amino acids. In germline, CDR1 is MNHNS, CDR2 SASEGT. In DNA form, the CDR3 reads TGTGCCAGCAGCACTTTCCGGGGGAATGAGCAGTACTTC. Protein sequence: CASSTFRGNEQYF.